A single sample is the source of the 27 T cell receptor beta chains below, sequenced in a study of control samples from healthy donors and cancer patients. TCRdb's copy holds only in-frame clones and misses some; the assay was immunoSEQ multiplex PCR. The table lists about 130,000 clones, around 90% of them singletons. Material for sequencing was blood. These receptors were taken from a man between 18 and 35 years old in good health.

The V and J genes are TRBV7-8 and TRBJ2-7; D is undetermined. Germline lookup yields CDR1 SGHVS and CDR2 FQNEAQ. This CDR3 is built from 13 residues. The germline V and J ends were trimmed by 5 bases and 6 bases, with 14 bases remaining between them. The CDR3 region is CASSPPVASEQYV. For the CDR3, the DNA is TGTGCCAGCAGCCCCCCGGTAGCTTCCGAGCAGTACGTC.

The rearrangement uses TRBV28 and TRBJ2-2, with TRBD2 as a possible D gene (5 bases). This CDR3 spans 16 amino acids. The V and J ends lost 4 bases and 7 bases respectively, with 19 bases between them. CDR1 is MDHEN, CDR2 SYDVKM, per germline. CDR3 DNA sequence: TGTGCCAGCAGTTCCCCCCTCATCACCGGGGTCGGGGAGCTGTTTTTT. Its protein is CASSSPLITGVGELFF.

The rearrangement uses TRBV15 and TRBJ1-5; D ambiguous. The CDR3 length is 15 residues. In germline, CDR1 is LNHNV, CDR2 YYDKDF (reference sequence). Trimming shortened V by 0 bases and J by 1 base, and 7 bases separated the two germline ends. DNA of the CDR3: TGTGCCACCAGCAGAGATGCGGGAAGCAATCAGCCCCAGCATTTT. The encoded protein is CATSRDAGSNQPQHF.

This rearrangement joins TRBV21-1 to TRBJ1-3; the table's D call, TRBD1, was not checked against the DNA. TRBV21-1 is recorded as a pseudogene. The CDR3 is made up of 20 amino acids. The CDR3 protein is CASSKGWPSDSLFSGNTIYF. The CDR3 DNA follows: TGTGCCAGCAGCAAAGGGTGGCCATCGGACAGTTTATTCTCTGGAAACACCATATATTTT.

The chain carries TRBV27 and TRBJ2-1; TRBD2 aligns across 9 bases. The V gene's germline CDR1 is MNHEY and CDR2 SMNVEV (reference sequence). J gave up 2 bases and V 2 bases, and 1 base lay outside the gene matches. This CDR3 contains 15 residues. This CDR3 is CASSLGGGAYNEQFF. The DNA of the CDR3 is TGTGCCAGCAGTTTAGGCGGGGGGGCCTACAATGAGCAGTTCTTC.

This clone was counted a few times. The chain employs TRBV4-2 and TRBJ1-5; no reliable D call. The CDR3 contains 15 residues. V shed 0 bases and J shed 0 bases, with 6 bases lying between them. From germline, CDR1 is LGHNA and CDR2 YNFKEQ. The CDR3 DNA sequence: TGTGCCAGCAGCCAAGAAAAAGATAGCAATCAGCCCCAGCATTTT. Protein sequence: CASSQEKDSNQPQHF.

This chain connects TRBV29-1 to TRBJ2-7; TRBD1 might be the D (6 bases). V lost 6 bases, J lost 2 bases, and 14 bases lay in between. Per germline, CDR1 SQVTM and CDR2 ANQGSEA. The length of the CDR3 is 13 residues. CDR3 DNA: TGCAGCGTATCCGGGACACTGACCTACGAGCAGTACTTC. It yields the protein CSVSGTLTYEQYF.

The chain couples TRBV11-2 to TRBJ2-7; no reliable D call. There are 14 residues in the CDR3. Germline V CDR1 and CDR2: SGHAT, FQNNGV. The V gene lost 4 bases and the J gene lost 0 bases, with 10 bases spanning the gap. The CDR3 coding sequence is TGTGCCAGCAGCTCAGGACGGTCCTCCTACGAGCAGTACTTC. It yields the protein CASSSGRSSYEQYF.

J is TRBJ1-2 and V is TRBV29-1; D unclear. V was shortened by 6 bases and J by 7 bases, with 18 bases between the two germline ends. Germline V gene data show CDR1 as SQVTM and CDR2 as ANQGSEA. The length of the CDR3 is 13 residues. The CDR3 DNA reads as TGCAGCGTAAAGGTCCGGGTGGAGCTTGGCTACACCTTC. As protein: CSVKVRVELGYTF.

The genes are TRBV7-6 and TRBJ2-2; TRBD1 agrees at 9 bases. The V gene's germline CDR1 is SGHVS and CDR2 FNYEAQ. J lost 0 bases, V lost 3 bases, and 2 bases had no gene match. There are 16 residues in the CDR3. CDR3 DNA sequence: TGTGCCAGCAGCTTTAGGACAGGGGCGAACACCGGGGAGCTGTTTTTT. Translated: CASSFRTGANTGELFF.

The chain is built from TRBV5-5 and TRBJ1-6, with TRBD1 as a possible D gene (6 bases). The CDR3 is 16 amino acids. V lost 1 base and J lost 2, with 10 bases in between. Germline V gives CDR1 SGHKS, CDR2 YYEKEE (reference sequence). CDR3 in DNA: TGTGCCAGCAGCTTGTCGGGGGGCCCCTATAATTCACCCCTCCACTTT. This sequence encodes CASSLSGGPYNSPLHF.

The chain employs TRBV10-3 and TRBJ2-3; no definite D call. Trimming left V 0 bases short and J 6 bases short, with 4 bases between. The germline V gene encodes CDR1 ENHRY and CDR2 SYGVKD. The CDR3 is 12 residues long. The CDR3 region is CAISESEDTQYF. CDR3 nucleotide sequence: TGTGCCATCAGTGAGTCTGAGGATACGCAGTATTTT.

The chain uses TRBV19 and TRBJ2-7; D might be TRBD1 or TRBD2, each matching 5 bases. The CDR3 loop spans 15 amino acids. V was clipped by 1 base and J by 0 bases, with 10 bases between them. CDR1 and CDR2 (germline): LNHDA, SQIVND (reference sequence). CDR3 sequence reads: CASSIAGQDSYEQYF. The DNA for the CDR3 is TGTGCCAGTAGTATAGCGGGGCAAGACTCCTACGAGCAGTACTTC.

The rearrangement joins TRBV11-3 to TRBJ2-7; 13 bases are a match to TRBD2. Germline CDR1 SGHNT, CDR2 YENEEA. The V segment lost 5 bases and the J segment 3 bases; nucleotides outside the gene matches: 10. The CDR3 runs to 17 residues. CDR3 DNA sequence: TGTGCCAGCAGCCCCGGCGGACTAGCGGGAGACAACTACGAGCAGTACGTC. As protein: CASSPGGLAGDNYEQYV.

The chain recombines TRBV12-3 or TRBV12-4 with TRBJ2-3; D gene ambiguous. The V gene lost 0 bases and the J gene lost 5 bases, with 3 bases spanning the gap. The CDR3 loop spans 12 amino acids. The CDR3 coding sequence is TGTGCCAGCAGTTTAGCGATAGATACGCAGTATTTT. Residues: CASSLAIDTQYF.

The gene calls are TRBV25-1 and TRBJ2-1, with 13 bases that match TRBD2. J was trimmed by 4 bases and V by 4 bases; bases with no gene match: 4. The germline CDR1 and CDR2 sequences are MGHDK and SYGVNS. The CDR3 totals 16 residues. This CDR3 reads CASSGTSGRAYNEQFF. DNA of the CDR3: TGTGCCAGCAGTGGCACTAGCGGGAGGGCTTACAATGAGCAGTTCTTC. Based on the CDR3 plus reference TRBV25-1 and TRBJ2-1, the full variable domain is EADIYQTPRYLVIGTGKKITLECSQTMGHDKMYWYQQDPGMELHLIHYSYGVNSTEKGDLSSESTVSRIRTEHFPLTLESARPSHTSQYLCASSGTSGRAYNEQFFGPGTRLTVL.

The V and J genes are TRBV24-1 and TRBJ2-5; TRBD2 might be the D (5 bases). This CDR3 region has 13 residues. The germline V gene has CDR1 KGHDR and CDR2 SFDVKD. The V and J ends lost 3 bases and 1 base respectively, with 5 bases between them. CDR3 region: CATSDGSQETQYF. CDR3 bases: TGTGCCACCAGTGATGGGAGCCAAGAGACCCAGTACTTC.

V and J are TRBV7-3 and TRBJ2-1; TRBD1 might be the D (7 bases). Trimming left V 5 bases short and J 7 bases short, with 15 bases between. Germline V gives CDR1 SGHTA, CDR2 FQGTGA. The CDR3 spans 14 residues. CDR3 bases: TGTGCCAGCAGCCCCGGAGGGGGCCCGAATGAGCAGTTCTTC. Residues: CASSPGGGPNEQFF.

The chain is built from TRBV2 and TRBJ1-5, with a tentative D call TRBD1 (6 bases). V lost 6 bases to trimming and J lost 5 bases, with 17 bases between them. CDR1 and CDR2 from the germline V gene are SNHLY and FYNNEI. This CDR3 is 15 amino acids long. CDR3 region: CASRQTTGFDQPQHF. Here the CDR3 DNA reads TGTGCCAGCAGACAAACGACAGGTTTCGATCAGCCCCAGCATTTT.

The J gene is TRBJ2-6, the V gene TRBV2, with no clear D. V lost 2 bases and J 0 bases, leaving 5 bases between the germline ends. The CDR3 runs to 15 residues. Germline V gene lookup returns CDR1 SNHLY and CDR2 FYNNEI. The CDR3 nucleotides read TGTGCCAGCAGTGAAATCTACTCTGGGGCCAACGTCCTGACTTTC. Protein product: CASSEIYSGANVLTF.

CDR3 DNA sequence: TGTGCTAGTGCCTCCGGAACAGGGCTCACAGATACGCAGTATTTT. Its translation: CASASGTGLTDTQYF. The J gene is TRBJ2-3, the V gene TRBV12-5, with a tentative D call TRBD1 (6 bases). Germline-derived CDR1 and CDR2 are LGHNT and FRNRAP. V was pared by 7 bases and J by 2 bases, with 16 bases between. This CDR3 is 15 amino acids long.

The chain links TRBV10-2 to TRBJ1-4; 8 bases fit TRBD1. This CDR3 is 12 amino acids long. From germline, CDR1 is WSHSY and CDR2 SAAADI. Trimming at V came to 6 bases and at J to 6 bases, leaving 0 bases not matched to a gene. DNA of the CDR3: TGCGCCAGCAGGGACAGGGATGAAAAACTGTTTTTT. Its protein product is CASRDRDEKLFF.

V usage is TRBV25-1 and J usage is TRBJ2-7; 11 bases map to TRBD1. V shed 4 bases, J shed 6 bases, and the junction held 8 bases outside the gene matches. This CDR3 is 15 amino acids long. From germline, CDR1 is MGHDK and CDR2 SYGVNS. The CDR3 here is CASSGGGQGEGEQYF. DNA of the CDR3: TGTGCCAGCAGTGGCGGGGGACAGGGGGAGGGCGAGCAGTACTTC.

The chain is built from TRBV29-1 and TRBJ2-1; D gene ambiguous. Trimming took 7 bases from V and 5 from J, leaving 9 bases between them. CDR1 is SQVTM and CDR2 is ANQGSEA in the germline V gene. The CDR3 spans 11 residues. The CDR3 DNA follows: TGCAGCGCAAGAATCAACAATGAGCAGTTCTTC. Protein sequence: CSARINNEQFF.

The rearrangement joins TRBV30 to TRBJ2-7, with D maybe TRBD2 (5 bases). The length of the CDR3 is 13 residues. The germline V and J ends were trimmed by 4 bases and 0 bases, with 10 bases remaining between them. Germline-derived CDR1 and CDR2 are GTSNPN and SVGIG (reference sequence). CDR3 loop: CAWMSGHSYEQYF. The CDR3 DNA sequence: TGTGCCTGGATGAGCGGCCACTCCTACGAGCAGTACTTC.

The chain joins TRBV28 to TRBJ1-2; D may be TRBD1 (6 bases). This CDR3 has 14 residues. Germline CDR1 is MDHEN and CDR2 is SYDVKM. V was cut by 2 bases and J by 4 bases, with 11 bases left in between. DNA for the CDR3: TGTGCCAGCAGTTTACTGGACAGCCCCTATGGCTACACCTTC. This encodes CASSLLDSPYGYTF.

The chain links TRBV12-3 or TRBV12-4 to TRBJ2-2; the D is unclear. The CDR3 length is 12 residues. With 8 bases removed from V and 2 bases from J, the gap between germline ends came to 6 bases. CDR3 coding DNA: TGTGCCAGCGGATTCAACACCGGGGAGCTGTTTTTT. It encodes CASGFNTGELFF.